Below are 5 T cell receptor beta chains sequenced from a single sample in a study of OX40 agonist ivuxolimab in advanced cancers. The method was immunoSEQ multiplex PCR; TCRdb's version includes in-frame clones alone and lacks a portion of them. The table lists 30,000 to 40,000 clones, around 85% of them singletons, with about 14% in the top ten. The sample was CD4+ or CD8+ T cells sorted from blood, taken in a trial of the OX40 agonist ivuxolimab. These receptors were obtained from an adult with an advanced solid tumor such as melanoma, head and neck, liver or kidney cancer.

The count of this clone is one. The chain is built from TRBV18 and TRBJ2-3, with 8 positions matching TRBD2. The CDR3 loop spans 15 amino acids. The V and J ends lost 3 bases and 0 bases, in that order; junction bases with no gene match: 2. From germline, CDR1 is KGHSH and CDR2 LQKENI. CDR3 protein: CASSPPSGSTDTQYF. The CDR3 bases are TGTGCCAGCTCACCCCCTAGCGGGAGCACAGATACGCAGTATTTT.

The rearrangement joins TRBV12-5 to TRBJ2-1, with 11 bases aligning to TRBD2. The ends lost 0 bases at V and 7 bases at J; junction bases unmatched: 2. The CDR3 sequence is 15 residues long. Germline V gene sequence: CDR1 LGHNT, CDR2 FRNRAP. The CDR3 DNA follows: TGTGCTAGTGGTTTGGTCCCTAGCGGGAGGAATGAGCAGTTCTTC. Translation gives CASGLVPSGRNEQFF.

CDR3 protein: CASSLASGGALGAQYF. The DNA of the CDR3 is TGTGCCAGCAGCCTGGCTAGCGGGGGGGCCTTGGGGGCGCAGTATTTT. The chain carries TRBV21-1 and TRBJ2-3; the listed D gene, TRBD2, was not tested against the DNA. TRBV21-1 corresponds to a pseudogene. CDR3 length: 16 amino acids.

The count of this clone is one. This chain uses TRBV9 with TRBJ2-3; 8 nucleotides match TRBD2. The V and J ends lost 4 bases and 2 bases, in that order; junction bases with no gene match: 6. This CDR3 contains 15 residues. CDR1 is SGDLS, CDR2 YYNGEE, per germline. The CDR3 reads CASSSEREITDTQYF. In DNA, the CDR3 is TGTGCCAGCAGCTCGGAGCGGGAGATCACAGATACGCAGTATTTT.

The chain recombines TRBV28 with TRBJ2-3; D is possibly TRBD2 (6 bases). The V gene's germline CDR1 is MDHEN and CDR2 SYDVKM. V shed 7 bases and J shed 1 base, with 15 bases lying between them. CDR3 length: 15 amino acids. The CDR3 region is CASNSGSGRTDTQYF. Written as DNA, the CDR3 is TGTGCCAGCAATTCCGGGAGCGGTCGCACAGATACGCAGTATTTT. Complete variable domain (other parts from reference TRBV28 and TRBJ2-3): DVKVTQSSRYLVKRTGEKVFLECVQDMDHENMFWYRQDPGLGLRLIYFSYDVKMKEKGDIPEGYSVSREKKERFSLILESASTNQTSMYLCASNSGSGRTDTQYFGPGTRLTVL.